What follows are 8 T cell receptor delta chains derived from one specimen sequenced in a study of γδ T cells in repeated Plasmodium falciparum infection. TCRdb redid clone calling on the multiplex PCR reads using CATT. The profile shows roughly 48,000 delta-chain clones, 1.6% of them singletons. Vgamma9/Vdelta2+ and Vdelta2-negative gammadelta T cells were flow-sorted from PBMC for bulk sequencing. Sequences were obtained from gamma-delta T cells from blood. The receptors derive from a pool of human donors (malaria-infected and uninfected, not separated).

A word on this clone: This DNA's translation differs at residue 9 from TCRdb's protein, which comes from a much larger clone; a read error is likely, and the protein shown is translated from the DNA. The chain uses TRDV1 and TRDJ1; 12 nucleotides line up with TRDD3. This CDR3 spans 24 amino acids. With 2 bases clipped from V and 6 bases from J, the junction kept 31 bases outside the gene matches. The germline V gene has CDR1 TSWWSYY and CDR2 QGS. CDR3 in DNA: TGTGCTCTTGGGGAATTTAGGACGCCTTCCTACCTCTGGGGGATACGCGTGGGAGACTATAAACTCATCTTT. This codes for CALGEFRTPSYLWGIRVGDYKLIF.

The sample holds a few counts of this clone. The translation of this DNA and the TCRdb protein of a much larger clone differ at residue 20, probably owing to a read error; the protein shown here is translated from the DNA. No J gene was assigned, while the V gene was called as TRDV1; TRDD3, as called in the table, went unchecked against the DNA. Germline V gene data show CDR1 as TSWWSYY and CDR2 as QGS. This CDR3 has 22 amino acids. The CDR3 reads CALGELRLTFWGKTSYTDKPIF. Written as DNA, the CDR3 is TGTGCTCTTGGGGAACTAAGACTGACCTTCTGGGGGAAAACTAGCTACACCGATAAACCCATCTTT.

This clone was seen a handful of times. The protein given by TCRdb reflects a much larger clone and differs at residue 6 from this DNA's translation, likely from a read error; the protein shown is the DNA's translation. The J gene is TRDJ1, the V gene TRDV1; D possibly corresponds to TRDD3 (5 bases). TCRdb carries no J gene annotation; the J gene was assigned here by matching the DNA with germline. CDR1 is TSWWSYY and CDR2 is QGS in the germline V gene. Trimming took 8 bases from V and 5 from J, leaving 9 bases between them. The CDR3 runs to 11 residues. Written as DNA, the CDR3 is TGTGCTCTTTTGGGATTGGATAAACTCATCTTT. As protein: CALLGLDKLIF.

This clone has more than one count but fewer than ten. TCRdb's entry gives the protein of a much larger clone, which mismatches this DNA's translation at residue 10, likely from a read error; the protein reported here is translated from the DNA. The chain links TRDV1 to TRDJ1; D unresolved. TCRdb supplies no J gene; here it was assigned by aligning the nucleotide sequence to germline. There are 18 residues in the CDR3. The V gene's germline CDR1 is TSWWSYY and CDR2 QGS. V was shortened by 3 bases and J by 2 bases, with 22 bases between the two germline ends. The CDR3 here is CALGEPTPSTKRTDKLIF. The CDR3 DNA sequence: TGTGCTCTTGGGGAGCCCACCCCCTCGACCAAGAGAACCGATAAACTCATCTTT.

This clone was observed a few times. Given a far larger clone just one base away, this is likely a sequencing read error. The rearrangement links TRDV1 to TRDJ1; perhaps TRDD3 as D (5 bases). The J gene was not available in TCRdb and was assigned here by matching the DNA to germline segments. The CDR3 covers 23 residues. V lost 9 bases to trimming and J lost 0 bases, with 41 bases between them. Germline-derived CDR1 and CDR2 are TSWWSYY and QGS. CDR3 in amino acids: CALAKQSGSLGVDTPSYTDKLIF. CDR3 in DNA: TGTGCTCTCGCAAAGCAGAGTGGGTCACTAGGAGTCGATACCCCCTCGTACACCGATAAACTCATCTTT.

This clone showed up many times. Since a far larger clone is one base different, this is likely a read error. Within the sample, other DNA sequences also encode this same CDR3. The chain is built from TRDV1 and TRDJ1, with TRDD3 matching over 8 bases. The CDR3 covers 17 residues. Germline loops: CDR1 TSWWSYY, CDR2 QGS. Losses at the gene ends were 7 bases for V and 3 bases for J; bases not matched to a gene: 16. CDR3 region: CALATLLRGIRSDKLIF. The CDR3 DNA reads as TGTGCTCTTGCGACTCTCCTACGCGGGATACGATCCGATAAACTCATCTTT.

Worth noting for this clone: TCRdb lists the protein of a much larger clone for this DNA, which differs at residue 19, so this is likely a read error; the protein given here is translated from the DNA itself. The chain couples TRDV1 to TRDJ1, with 12 bases that match TRDD3. Germline-derived CDR1 and CDR2 are TSWWSYY and QGS. The CDR3 contains 22 residues. CDR3 nucleotide sequence: TGTGCTCTTGGGGGAAGAGCACCCCCTAACTGGGGGATACTCTTCAACACCGATGAACTCATCTTT. Translating gives CALGGRAPPNWGILFNTDELIF.

Notes on this clone: The protein that TCRdb holds for this DNA derives from a much larger clone and differs from the translated DNA at residue 13, which likely indicates a read error; the protein shown here is translated from the DNA. This chain connects TRDV1 to TRDJ1, with unresolved D. The length of the CDR3 is 21 residues. Germline CDR1 and CDR2: TSWWSYY and QGS. Deletions cut 2 bases from V and 0 bases from J, with 28 bases between. CDR3 sequence (DNA): TGTGCTCTTGGGGAAGACTCTACTCCACGTCCGACCCAGACGTACACCGATAAACTCATCTTT. Protein product: CALGEDSTPRPTQTYTDKLIF.